This T cell receptor beta chain was profiled in a study of spatial heterogeneity in lung cancer. Turning to the study itself: On average, each unique TCR and UMI combination appeared more than ten times in raw reads.

This clonotype has ten or more counts. TCRdb used MiXCR to reprocess the 5' RACE reads, holding one entry per CDR3 protein. The sample lists about 21,000 distinct CDR3 sequences, around 5% occurring once. V was trimmed by 6 bases and J by 4 bases, leaving 15 bases between them. There are 14 residues in the CDR3. Germline V gene lookup returns CDR1 MNHNS and CDR2 SASEGT. Time point of the sample: sample taken at primary tumor resection. The study sequenced unsorted whole RNA from tumor, nontumor lung or frozen PBMC. The gene calls are TRBV6-1 and TRBJ1-1; no reliable D call. The receptor's source is a male donor with early-stage non-small cell lung cancer. The sequences come from PBMCs, collected at surgery. The CDR3 sequence: CASSVGFTGTEAFF. CDR3 coding DNA: TGTGCCAGCAGCGTGGGGTTTACGGGCACTGAAGCTTTCTTT.